A selection of T cell receptor beta chains follows, all from one sample in a study of T-cell reconstitution after alpha-beta-depleted transplantation in children. Using its own MiXCR run on the PCR reads, TCRdb lists one record per CDR3 protein. The sample comprises about 200,000 distinct CDR3 sequences, about 6.6% of which are singletons, and roughly 6% rests with the top ten. This specimen was PBMCs, taken before TCRalphabeta/CD19-depleted stem cell transplant. These receptors were collected from a boy younger than 10 with acute lymphoblastic leukemia, due to receive a stem cell transplant. CDR3s include the opening cysteine and the closing phenylalanine or tryptophan. The order of the fields is clone size, D gene, V gene, J gene, CDR3 length, CDR3 DNA, CDR3 protein. D genes are given only for firm matches. Some rows have no size entry. The others give once, few or many, or a class for an expanded clone.

clone size: .
D gene: TRBD2
V gene: TRBV20-1
J gene: TRBJ2-1
CDR3 length: 14
CDR3 DNA: TGCAGTGCCCCCCTTGTGCTAGCGGGAGGGCCCCAGTTCTTC
CDR3 protein: CSAPLVLAGGPQFF

clone size: .
D gene: TRBD1
V gene: TRBV18
J gene: TRBJ1-5
CDR3 length: 15
CDR3 DNA: TGTGCCAGCTCACCACCGGGACAGGGGCCTCAGCCCCAGCATTTT
CDR3 protein: CASSPPGQGPQPQHF

clone size: many
D gene: TRBD1
V gene: TRBV5-1
J gene: TRBJ1-2
CDR3 length: 16
CDR3 DNA: TGCGCCAGCAGCTTGAATCTCGGGACAGGGGGATTTGGCTACACCTTC
CDR3 protein: CASSLNLGTGGFGYTF

clone size: few
D gene: TRBD2
V gene: TRBV7-2
J gene: TRBJ2-1
CDR3 length: 17
CDR3 DNA: TGTGCCAGCAGCCCCTCCTCTTTAGCGGGAGGGCCCTATGAGCAGTTCTTC
CDR3 protein: CASSPSSLAGGPYEQFF

clone size: many
D gene: .
V gene: TRBV2
J gene: TRBJ2-6
CDR3 length: 19
CDR3 DNA: TGTGCCAGCAGTTCCCCGGACCCAGGCCCTCTCTCTGGGGCCAACGTCCTGACTTTC
CDR3 protein: CASSSPDPGPLSGANVLTF

clone size: few
D gene: TRBD1
V gene: TRBV5-5
J gene: TRBJ2-7
CDR3 length: 16
CDR3 DNA: TGTGCCAGCAGCTTGGCCTGGCAGGACAGGACCTACGAGCAGTACTTC
CDR3 protein: CASSLAWQDRTYEQYF

clone size: many
D gene: .
V gene: TRBV20-1
J gene: TRBJ1-1
CDR3 length: 16
CDR3 DNA: TGCAGTGCTAGTCGGCGCCGGTCGGGGATAAACACTGAAGCTTTCTTT
CDR3 protein: CSASRRRSGINTEAFF

clone size: few
D gene: .
V gene: TRBV28
J gene: TRBJ2-3
CDR3 length: 14
CDR3 DNA: TGTGCCAGCAGTCCAACTCCACATCGAGATACGCAGTATTTT
CDR3 protein: CASSPTPHRDTQYF

clone size: .
D gene: TRBD1
V gene: TRBV3-1
J gene: TRBJ2-3
CDR3 length: 18
CDR3 DNA: TGTGCCTGCTGCCAGGCTTTCAGGGGGCGCGATGAATCAGATACGCAGTATTTT
CDR3 protein: CACCQAFRGRDESDTQYF

clone size: many
D gene: .
V gene: TRBV4-3
J gene: TRBJ1-2
CDR3 length: 16
CDR3 DNA: TGCGCCAGCAGCCAAGATCTTGGTTCCATCGGCTATGGCTACACCTTC
CDR3 protein: CASSQDLGSIGYGYTF

clone size: many
D gene: .
V gene: TRBV28
J gene: TRBJ2-7
CDR3 length: 14
CDR3 DNA: TGTGCCAGCAGTCTCCCACAGGGTACCTACGAGCAGTACTTC
CDR3 protein: CASSLPQGTYEQYF

clone size: many
D gene: .
V gene: TRBV28
J gene: TRBJ1-1
CDR3 length: 14
CDR3 DNA: TGTGCCAGCAGTTTTGGTAACATGAACACTGAAGCTTTCTTT
CDR3 protein: CASSFGNMNTEAFF

clone size: many
D gene: .
V gene: TRBV3-1
J gene: TRBJ2-1
CDR3 length: 13
CDR3 DNA: TGTGCCAGCACTTCAAGTGACTGGAATGAGCAGTTCTTC
CDR3 protein: CASTSSDWNEQFF

clone size: many
D gene: TRBD1
V gene: TRBV7-9
J gene: TRBJ2-1
CDR3 length: 15
CDR3 DNA: TGTGCCAGCAGCCCCCGACAGGGGACGGCTGCAGAGCAGTTCTTC
CDR3 protein: CASSPRQGTAAEQFF

clone size: many
D gene: .
V gene: TRBV7-8
J gene: TRBJ2-7
CDR3 length: 14
CDR3 DNA: TGTGCCAGCAGCCTGAGGGGGCGGGGTTACGAGCAGTACTTC
CDR3 protein: CASSLRGRGYEQYF

clone size: many
D gene: TRBD1
V gene: TRBV6-2/TRBV6-3
J gene: TRBJ1-5
CDR3 length: 11
CDR3 DNA: TGTGCCAGCAGTACAGGGGGCGGCCAGCATTTT
CDR3 protein: CASSTGGGQHF

clone size: many
D gene: .
V gene: TRBV7-8
J gene: TRBJ2-2
CDR3 length: 16
CDR3 DNA: TGTGCCAGCAGCGCCTTGGGGGGACAGAACACCGGGGAGCTGTTTTTT
CDR3 protein: CASSALGGQNTGELFF

clone size: many
D gene: .
V gene: TRBV7-9
J gene: TRBJ1-1
CDR3 length: 14
CDR3 DNA: TGTGCCAGCACCTTCCTCACAGAGAACACTGAAGCTTTCTTT
CDR3 protein: CASTFLTENTEAFF

clone size: many
D gene: TRBD1
V gene: TRBV20-1
J gene: TRBJ2-7
CDR3 length: 15
CDR3 DNA: TGCAGTGCTATCGTTAGGACAGGGGGCATTAACGAGCAGTACTTC
CDR3 protein: CSAIVRTGGINEQYF

clone size: few
D gene: TRBD2
V gene: TRBV3-1
J gene: TRBJ2-7
CDR3 length: 18
CDR3 DNA: TGTGCCAGCAGCCCGACTAGCGGATTATCCTTCCACTCCTACGAGCAGTACTTC
CDR3 protein: CASSPTSGLSFHSYEQYF

clone size: few
D gene: TRBD2
V gene: TRBV10-2
J gene: TRBJ2-1
CDR3 length: 18
CDR3 DNA: TGCGCCAGCAGTGTAGGGACTAGCGGGCACGCCCCCCACAATGAGCAGTTCTTC
CDR3 protein: CASSVGTSGHAPHNEQFF

clone size: many
D gene: .
V gene: TRBV5-1
J gene: TRBJ2-1
CDR3 length: 15
CDR3 DNA: TGCGCCAGCAGCAGCACCGGGACGAATAACAATGAGCAGTTCTTC
CDR3 protein: CASSSTGTNNNEQFF

clone size: .
D gene: TRBD2
V gene: TRBV19
J gene: TRBJ2-2
CDR3 length: 14
CDR3 DNA: TGTGCCAGTAGTTTTGGGGGGGGCACCGGGGAGCTGTTTTTT
CDR3 protein: CASSFGGGTGELFF

clone size: few
D gene: .
V gene: TRBV24-1
J gene: TRBJ1-5
CDR3 length: 14
CDR3 DNA: TGTGCCACCAGCCGCAGGGCGGACAATCAGCCCCAGCATTTT
CDR3 protein: CATSRRADNQPQHF

clone size: many
D gene: .
V gene: TRBV28
J gene: TRBJ2-1
CDR3 length: 12
CDR3 DNA: TGTGCCAGCAGTTGGGGGCCTGGTGAGCAGTTCTTC
CDR3 protein: CASSWGPGEQFF

clone size: many
D gene: .
V gene: TRBV7-2
J gene: TRBJ2-1
CDR3 length: 16
CDR3 DNA: TGTGCCAGCAGCTTAGAGGGGGGGGGCTCGGTCAATGAGCAGTTCTTC
CDR3 protein: CASSLEGGGSVNEQFF

clone size: many
D gene: .
V gene: TRBV28
J gene: TRBJ2-7
CDR3 length: 14
CDR3 DNA: TGTGCCAGCAGTTTGCGGGGACAGACCTACGAGCAGTACTTC
CDR3 protein: CASSLRGQTYEQYF

clone size: many
D gene: .
V gene: TRBV28
J gene: TRBJ1-4
CDR3 length: 15
CDR3 DNA: TGTGCCAGCAGTTTCTGGACAGTAGATAATGAAAAACTGTTTTTT
CDR3 protein: CASSFWTVDNEKLFF

clone size: many
D gene: .
V gene: TRBV28
J gene: TRBJ2-6
CDR3 length: 17
CDR3 DNA: TGTGCCAGCAGTCCCAACACCTTGACCTCTGGGGCCAACGTCCTGACTTTC
CDR3 protein: CASSPNTLTSGANVLTF

clone size: few
D gene: TRBD2
V gene: TRBV7-2
J gene: TRBJ2-1
CDR3 length: 21
CDR3 DNA: TGTGCCAGCAGCTTAGGGCTGGGTAGGCGCGGGGGGGCCCTAATTTACAATGAGCAGTTCTTC
CDR3 protein: CASSLGLGRRGGALIYNEQFF

clone size: many
D gene: .
V gene: TRBV28
J gene: TRBJ1-5
CDR3 length: 13
CDR3 DNA: TGTGCCAGCAGTTTTAAGGTGTATCAGCCCCAGCATTTT
CDR3 protein: CASSFKVYQPQHF

clone size: many
D gene: .
V gene: TRBV6-1
J gene: TRBJ2-7
CDR3 length: 11
CDR3 DNA: TGTGCCAGCAAACTGAGCTACGAGCAGTACTTC
CDR3 protein: CASKLSYEQYF

clone size: many
D gene: .
V gene: TRBV5-1
J gene: TRBJ2-3
CDR3 length: 17
CDR3 DNA: TGCGCCAGCAGCTTCGCGGGGACTCGAACTAGCACAGATACGCAGTATTTT
CDR3 protein: CASSFAGTRTSTDTQYF

clone size: .
D gene: .
V gene: TRBV24-1
J gene: TRBJ1-1
CDR3 length: 15
CDR3 DNA: TGTGCCACCAGTGAGTCCCGGCACGGGCACACTGAAGCTTTCTTT
CDR3 protein: CATSESRHGHTEAFF

clone size: many
D gene: TRBD1
V gene: TRBV20-1
J gene: TRBJ2-1
CDR3 length: 15
CDR3 DNA: TGCAGTGCACGCCCGGGGACAGTGATTTACAATGAGCAGTTCTTC
CDR3 protein: CSARPGTVIYNEQFF

clone size: .
D gene: .
V gene: TRBV4-3
J gene: TRBJ2-1
CDR3 length: 14
CDR3 DNA: TGCGCCAGCAGCCAAGAGGGACCTCCCCACGAGCAGTTCTTC
CDR3 protein: CASSQEGPPHEQFF

clone size: many
D gene: TRBD1
V gene: TRBV9
J gene: TRBJ2-7
CDR3 length: 17
CDR3 DNA: TGTGCCAGCAGCGCCTCAGGGACAGGGACAAGCACCTACGAGCAGTACTTC
CDR3 protein: CASSASGTGTSTYEQYF

clone size: many
D gene: .
V gene: TRBV12-3/TRBV12-4
J gene: TRBJ2-3
CDR3 length: 13
CDR3 DNA: TGTGCCAGCAGTTTAGTCAGGAAAGATACGCAGTATTTT
CDR3 protein: CASSLVRKDTQYF

clone size: .
D gene: TRBD2
V gene: TRBV12-3/TRBV12-4
J gene: TRBJ2-5
CDR3 length: 16
CDR3 DNA: TGTGCCAGCAGTTGGGGAGCGGGGAACACCCAAGAGACCCAGTACTTC
CDR3 protein: CASSWGAGNTQETQYF

clone size: .
D gene: .
V gene: TRBV10-3
J gene: TRBJ2-5
CDR3 length: 11
CDR3 DNA: TGTGCCACCAGGGGGGGGGAGACCCAGTACTTC
CDR3 protein: CATRGGETQYF

clone size: few
D gene: TRBD2
V gene: TRBV20-1
J gene: TRBJ2-7
CDR3 length: 18
CDR3 DNA: TGCAGTGCTAGAAGAGTACTAGCGGGAGGCTTGTTCTCCTACGAGCAGTACTTC
CDR3 protein: CSARRVLAGGLFSYEQYF

clone size: .
D gene: TRBD1
V gene: TRBV28
J gene: TRBJ1-1
CDR3 length: 15
CDR3 DNA: TGTGCCAGCAGACCTACAGGACAGGGTAAGACTGAAGCTTTCTTT
CDR3 protein: CASRPTGQGKTEAFF

clone size: many
D gene: .
V gene: TRBV6-2/TRBV6-3
J gene: TRBJ2-1
CDR3 length: 15
CDR3 DNA: TGTGCCAGCAGTACCCCGGGCTCCGCGGGGAATGAGCAGTTCTTC
CDR3 protein: CASSTPGSAGNEQFF

clone size: many
D gene: .
V gene: TRBV7-6
J gene: TRBJ1-6
CDR3 length: 13
CDR3 DNA: TGTGCCAGCAGCTTAGAGGGCGGTTCACCCCTCCACTTT
CDR3 protein: CASSLEGGSPLHF

clone size: .
D gene: .
V gene: TRBV30
J gene: TRBJ1-6
CDR3 length: 14
CDR3 DNA: TGTGCCTGGAGTTTGGCAGATTATAATTCACCCCTCCACTTT
CDR3 protein: CAWSLADYNSPLHF

clone size: many
D gene: TRBD2
V gene: TRBV20-1
J gene: TRBJ2-5
CDR3 length: 16
CDR3 DNA: TGCAGTGCTAGGGCTCGACTGGCGGGGGTGCAGGAGACCCAGTACTTC
CDR3 protein: CSARARLAGVQETQYF

clone size: many
D gene: .
V gene: TRBV18
J gene: TRBJ2-1
CDR3 length: 15
CDR3 DNA: TGTGCCAGCTCACCACCGGGGGGGCGTTACAATGAGCAGTTCTTC
CDR3 protein: CASSPPGGRYNEQFF

clone size: many
D gene: .
V gene: TRBV20-1
J gene: TRBJ1-1
CDR3 length: 10
CDR3 DNA: TGCAGTGCTAGCGTACAGAGGGCTTTCTTT
CDR3 protein: CSASVQRAFF